Listed below are T cell receptor beta chains from one sample, sequenced in a study of blood T cell repertoires in COVID-19. Here immunoSEQ multiplex PCR was the method, and the copy in TCRdb shows in-frame clones only, minus some. Of roughly 120,000 clones listed, less than 85% are singletons. The sample consisted of peripheral blood. Source of these receptors: an older woman with acute or convalescent COVID-19. The conserved cysteine and the conserved F or W are not part of the CDR3 here. Each record gives: V gene, J gene, clone size, D gene, CDR3 protein. D genes are given only for firm matches. For some rows the clone size is stated as once, few or many, or as a class when expanded; others skip it.

TRBV7-9	TRBJ2-6	NA	NA	AAPITRGANVLT
TRBV5-4	TRBJ1-2	NA	NA	ASSLEGGRYGYT
TRBV18	TRBJ1-1	NA	NA	ASASAENTEAF
TRBV10-3	TRBJ2-1	NA	TRBD1	AISTGQGVDEQF
TRBV4-1	TRBJ2-1	NA	NA	ASSQDLVRRGPNYNEQF
TRBV5-5	TRBJ1-6	NA	TRBD1	ASRETGAYNSPLH
TRBV7-9	TRBJ1-2	NA	NA	ASSLDGGYRGYT
TRBV5-1	TRBJ1-5	NA	NA	ASSLGQSFGEPQH
TRBV7-8	TRBJ2-7	once	TRBD1	ASSTNRDRGYEQY
TRBV10-2	TRBJ2-3	NA	TRBD2	ASSDGGRNEDTQY
TRBV19	TRBJ1-5	once	TRBD1	ASSGGRGQGTVDQPQH
TRBV5-4	TRBJ1-4	NA	NA	ASSLQVGTTNEKLF
TRBV12-5	TRBJ1-5	NA	NA	ASGQNSNQPQH
TRBV5-1	TRBJ2-1	NA	TRBD2	ASSLAGGLADIYNEQF
TRBV7-9	TRBJ2-3	NA	NA	ASSPRTGSVTDTQY
TRBV28	TRBJ1-6	NA	NA	ASTQGYYNSPLH
TRBV7-9	TRBJ2-7	NA	TRBD1	ASSLVSGQGPYEQY
TRBV11-2	TRBJ1-5	NA	NA	ASSSGYLGNQPQH
TRBV11-2	TRBJ2-7	NA	NA	ASSLVGGGDEQY
TRBV7-8	TRBJ1-6	NA	NA	ASSLGRTASYNSPLH
TRBV27	TRBJ1-2	NA	NA	ASSLRAQLYGYT
TRBV4-3	TRBJ2-2	NA	TRBD2	ASSPPERETGGELF
TRBV7-2	TRBJ2-2	NA	TRBD2	ASNPRTSGIDTGELF
TRBV5-1	TRBJ2-2	once	NA	ASSFVRGDGELF
TRBV6-2/TRBV6-3	TRBJ2-7	NA	TRBD1	ASSRQGAEQY
TRBV19	TRBJ1-5	NA	TRBD1	ASSMGTANQPQH
TRBV27	TRBJ1-2	NA	TRBD1	ASRLRTGSGYT
TRBV19	TRBJ1-5	NA	NA	ASSLRGQPQH
TRBV7-3	TRBJ2-1	NA	TRBD2	ASSLNSGGSYNEQF
TRBV5-1	TRBJ2-4	once	NA	ASSSGASAKNIQY
TRBV7-2	TRBJ2-7	NA	NA	ASSWRGSLGEQY
TRBV20-1	TRBJ1-2	NA	NA	SASGGGYT
TRBV6-5	TRBJ2-1	NA	TRBD2	ASSYSSLAVYNEQF
TRBV4-1	TRBJ2-1	NA	NA	ASSLTTGSSYNEQF
TRBV5-1	TRBJ1-6	NA	NA	ASSEMTAGSSPLH
TRBV27	TRBJ2-2	NA	TRBD2	ASSGLAGVTGELF
TRBV30	TRBJ1-1	NA	TRBD1	AWDRGLNTEAF
TRBV7-9	TRBJ1-1	NA	NA	ASSFRRVNTEAF
TRBV5-4	TRBJ2-1	once	NA	ASSSGSYNEQF
TRBV3-1/TRBV3-2	TRBJ1-1	NA	TRBD1	ASSQYRGLTEAF
TRBV7-9	TRBJ1-1	NA	NA	ASSLSRVTEAF
TRBV6-6	TRBJ1-1	NA	TRBD1	ASSLQGVLAAF
TRBV5-8	TRBJ2-7	NA	TRBD2	ASRPSGLLRSYEQY
TRBV7-9	TRBJ1-2	NA	TRBD1	ASSLEQGSGYT
TRBV7-9	TRBJ1-4	NA	NA	ASSLGLGSTNEKLF
TRBV30	TRBJ2-1	NA	TRBD1	AWSQKQGSKF
TRBV7-2	TRBJ1-6	NA	NA	ASSPASGGRALH
TRBV19	TRBJ1-2	NA	TRBD1	ASQSGQDQFYGYT
TRBV9	TRBJ1-6	NA	TRBD1	ASQGQSNSPLH
TRBV19	TRBJ1-4	NA	NA	ASSMIQVLDEKLF
TRBV9	TRBJ2-3	NA	NA	ASSVVGSAQY
TRBV24-1	TRBJ1-1	once	TRBD1	ATSDFGTGGWGGEMNTEAF
TRBV18	TRBJ1-1	NA	NA	ASSFSVIKNTEAF
TRBV6-2/TRBV6-3	TRBJ2-3	few	NA	ASSSSTDTQY
TRBV27	TRBJ2-1	NA	NA	ASTFDSSYNEQF
TRBV18	TRBJ2-5	NA	NA	ASSPKETQY
TRBV5-8	TRBJ2-3	NA	NA	ASSRRGTDTQY
TRBV20-1	TRBJ2-1	NA	NA	SARLNEQF